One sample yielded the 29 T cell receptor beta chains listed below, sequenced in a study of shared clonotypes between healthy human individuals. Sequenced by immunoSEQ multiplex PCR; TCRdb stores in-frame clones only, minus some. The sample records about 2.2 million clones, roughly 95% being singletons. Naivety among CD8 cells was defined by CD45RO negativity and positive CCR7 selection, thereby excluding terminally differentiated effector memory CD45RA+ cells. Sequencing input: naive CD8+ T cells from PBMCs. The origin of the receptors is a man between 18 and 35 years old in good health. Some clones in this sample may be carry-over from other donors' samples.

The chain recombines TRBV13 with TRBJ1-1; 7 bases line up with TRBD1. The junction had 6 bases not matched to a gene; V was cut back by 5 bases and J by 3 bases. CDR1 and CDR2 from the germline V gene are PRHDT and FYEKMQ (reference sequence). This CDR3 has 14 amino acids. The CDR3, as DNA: TGTGCCAGCAGCGCAGGGGGGAGGTACACTGAAGCTTTCTTT. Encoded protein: CASSAGGRYTEAFF.

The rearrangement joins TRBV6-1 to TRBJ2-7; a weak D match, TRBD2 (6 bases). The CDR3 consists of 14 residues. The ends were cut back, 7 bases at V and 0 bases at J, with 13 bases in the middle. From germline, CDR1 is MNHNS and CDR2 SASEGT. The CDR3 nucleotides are TGTGCCAGCACCTTTAGCGGAGGCTCCTACGAGCAGTACTTC. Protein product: CASTFSGGSYEQYF.

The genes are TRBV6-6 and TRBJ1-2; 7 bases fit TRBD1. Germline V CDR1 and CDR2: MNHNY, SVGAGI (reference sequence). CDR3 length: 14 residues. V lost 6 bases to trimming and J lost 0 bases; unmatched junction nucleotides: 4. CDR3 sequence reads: CASSETGSNYGYTF. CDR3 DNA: TGTGCCAGCAGCGAGACAGGGTCTAACTATGGCTACACCTTC.

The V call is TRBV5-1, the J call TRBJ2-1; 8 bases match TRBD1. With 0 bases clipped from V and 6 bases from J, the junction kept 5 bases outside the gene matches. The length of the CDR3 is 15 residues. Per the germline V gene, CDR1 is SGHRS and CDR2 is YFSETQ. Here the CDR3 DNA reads TGCGCCAGCAGCTTGGTTCAGGGGGCGATCAATGAGCAGTTCTTC. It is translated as CASSLVQGAINEQFF.

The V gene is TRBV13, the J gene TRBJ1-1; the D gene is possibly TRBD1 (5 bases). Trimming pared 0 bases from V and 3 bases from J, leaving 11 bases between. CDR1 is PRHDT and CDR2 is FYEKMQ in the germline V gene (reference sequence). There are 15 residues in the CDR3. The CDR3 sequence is CASSLGGVYYTEAFF. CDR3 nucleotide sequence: TGTGCCAGCAGCTTAGGAGGGGTTTACTACACTGAAGCTTTCTTT.

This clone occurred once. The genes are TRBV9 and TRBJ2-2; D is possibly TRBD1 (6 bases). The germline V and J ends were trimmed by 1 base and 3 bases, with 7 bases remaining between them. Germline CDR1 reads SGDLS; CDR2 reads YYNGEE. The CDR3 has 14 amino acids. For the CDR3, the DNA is TGTGCCAGCAGCGTATACAGGGACACCGGGGAGCTGTTTTTT. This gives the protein CASSVYRDTGELFF.

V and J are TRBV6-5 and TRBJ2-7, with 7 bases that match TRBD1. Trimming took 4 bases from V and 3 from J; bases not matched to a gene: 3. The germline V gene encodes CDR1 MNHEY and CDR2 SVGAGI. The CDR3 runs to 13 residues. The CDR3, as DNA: TGTGCCAGCAGTTGGGACAGAGGCTACGAGCAGTACTTC. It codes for CASSWDRGYEQYF.

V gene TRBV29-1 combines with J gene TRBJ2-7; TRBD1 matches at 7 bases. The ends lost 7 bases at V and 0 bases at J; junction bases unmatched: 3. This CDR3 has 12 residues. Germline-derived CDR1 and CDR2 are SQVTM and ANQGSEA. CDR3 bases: TGCAGCGCCCGACAGGGCTCCTACGAGCAGTACTTC. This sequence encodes CSARQGSYEQYF.

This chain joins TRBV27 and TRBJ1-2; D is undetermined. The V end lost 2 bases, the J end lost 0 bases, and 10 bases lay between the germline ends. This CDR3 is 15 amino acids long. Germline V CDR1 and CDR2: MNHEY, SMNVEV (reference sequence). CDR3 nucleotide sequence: TGTGCCAGCAGTTTAAAGGCAGGAGCTAACTATGGCTACACCTTC. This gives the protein CASSLKAGANYGYTF.

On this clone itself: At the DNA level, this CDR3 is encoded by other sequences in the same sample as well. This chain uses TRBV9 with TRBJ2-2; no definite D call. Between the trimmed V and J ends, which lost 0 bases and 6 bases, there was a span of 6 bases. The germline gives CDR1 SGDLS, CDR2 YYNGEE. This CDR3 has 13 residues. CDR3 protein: CASSVGGAGELFF. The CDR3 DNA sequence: TGTGCCAGCAGCGTAGGTGGGGCCGGGGAGCTGTTTTTT.

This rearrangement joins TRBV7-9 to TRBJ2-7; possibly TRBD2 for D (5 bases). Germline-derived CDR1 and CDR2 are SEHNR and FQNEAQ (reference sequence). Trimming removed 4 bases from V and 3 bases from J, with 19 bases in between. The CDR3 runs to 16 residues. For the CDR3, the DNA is TGTGCCAGCAGCTCTACGGGGAAGCACTACAACTACGAGCAGTACTTC. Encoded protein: CASSSTGKHYNYEQYF.

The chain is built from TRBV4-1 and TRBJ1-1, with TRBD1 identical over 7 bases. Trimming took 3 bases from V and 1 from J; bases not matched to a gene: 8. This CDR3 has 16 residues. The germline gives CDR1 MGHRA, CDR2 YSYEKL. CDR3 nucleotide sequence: TGCGCCAGCAGCCACCTAGGTAACAGGGGGAACACTGAAGCTTTCTTT. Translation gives CASSHLGNRGNTEAFF.

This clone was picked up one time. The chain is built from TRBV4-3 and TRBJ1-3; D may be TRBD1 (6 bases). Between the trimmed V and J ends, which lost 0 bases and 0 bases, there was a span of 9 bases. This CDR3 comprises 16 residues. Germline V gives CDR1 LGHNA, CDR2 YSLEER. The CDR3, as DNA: TGCGCCAGCAGCCAAGATGAGACAGGCTCTGGAAACACCATATATTTT. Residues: CASSQDETGSGNTIYF.

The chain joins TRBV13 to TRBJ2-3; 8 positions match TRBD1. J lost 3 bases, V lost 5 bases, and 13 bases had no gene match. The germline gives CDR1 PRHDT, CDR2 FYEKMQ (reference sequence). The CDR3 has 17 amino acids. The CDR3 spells CASSPIPGQGGTDTQYF. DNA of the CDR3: TGTGCCAGCAGCCCGATCCCCGGACAGGGTGGGACAGATACGCAGTATTTT.

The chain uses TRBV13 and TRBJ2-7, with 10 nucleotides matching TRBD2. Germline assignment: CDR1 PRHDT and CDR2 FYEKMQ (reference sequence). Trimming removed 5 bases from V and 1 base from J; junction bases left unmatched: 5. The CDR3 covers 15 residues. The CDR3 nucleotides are TGTGCCAGCAGCCAACCTAGCGGGAGTTCCTACGAGCAGTACTTC. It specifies CASSQPSGSSYEQYF.

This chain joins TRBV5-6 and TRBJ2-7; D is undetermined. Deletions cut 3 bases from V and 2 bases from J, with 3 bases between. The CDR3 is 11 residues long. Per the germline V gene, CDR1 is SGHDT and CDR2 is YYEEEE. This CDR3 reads CASSYTYEQYF. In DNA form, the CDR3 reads TGTGCCAGCAGCTACACCTACGAGCAGTACTTC.

As DNA, the CDR3 is TGTGCCAGCAGCTTAAATCCGAGAAATGAGCAGTTCTTC. This sequence encodes CASSLNPRNEQFF. V usage is TRBV7-3 and J usage is TRBJ2-1; D call uncertain. Trimming stripped 1 base from V and 7 bases from J, with 8 bases between. The CDR3 contains 13 residues. CDR1 is SGHTA and CDR2 is FQGTGA in the germline V gene.

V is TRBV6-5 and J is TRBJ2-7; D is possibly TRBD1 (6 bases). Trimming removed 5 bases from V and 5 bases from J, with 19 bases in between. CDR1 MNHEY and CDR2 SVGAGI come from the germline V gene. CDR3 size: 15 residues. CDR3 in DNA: TGTGCCAGCAGTACGGCAGGGAATTCAGGGGACGAGCAGTACTTC. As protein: CASSTAGNSGDEQYF.

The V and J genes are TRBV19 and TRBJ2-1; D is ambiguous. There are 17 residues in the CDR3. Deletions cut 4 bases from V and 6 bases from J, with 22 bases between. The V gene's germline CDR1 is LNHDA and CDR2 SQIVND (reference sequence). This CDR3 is CASSTALGPKSPNEQFF. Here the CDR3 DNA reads TGTGCCAGTAGTACCGCCCTTGGCCCAAAGAGCCCCAATGAGCAGTTCTTC.

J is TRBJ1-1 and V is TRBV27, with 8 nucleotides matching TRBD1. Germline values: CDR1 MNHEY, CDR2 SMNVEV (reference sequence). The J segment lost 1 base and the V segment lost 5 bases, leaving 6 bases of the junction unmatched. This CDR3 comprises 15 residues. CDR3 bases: TGTGCCAGCAGTCACACCGGGACAGGGAACACTGAAGCTTTCTTT. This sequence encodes CASSHTGTGNTEAFF.

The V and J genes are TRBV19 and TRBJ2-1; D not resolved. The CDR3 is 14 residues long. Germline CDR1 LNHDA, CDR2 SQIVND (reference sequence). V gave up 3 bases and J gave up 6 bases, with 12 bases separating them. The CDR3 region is CASSMKLGRNEQFF. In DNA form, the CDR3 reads TGTGCCAGTAGTATGAAGCTAGGTCGCAATGAGCAGTTCTTC.

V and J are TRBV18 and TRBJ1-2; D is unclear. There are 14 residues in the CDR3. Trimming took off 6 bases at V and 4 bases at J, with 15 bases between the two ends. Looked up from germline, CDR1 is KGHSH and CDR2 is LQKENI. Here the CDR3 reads CASSAGPAGYGYTF. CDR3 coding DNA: TGTGCCAGCTCGGCCGGTCCGGCGGGCTATGGCTACACCTTC. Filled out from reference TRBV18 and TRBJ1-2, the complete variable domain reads NAGVMQNPRHLVRRRGQEARLRCSPMKGHSHVYWYRQLPEEGLKFMVYLQKENIIDESGMPKERFSAEFPKEGPSILRIQQVVRGDSAAYFCASSAGPAGYGYTFGSGTRLTVV.

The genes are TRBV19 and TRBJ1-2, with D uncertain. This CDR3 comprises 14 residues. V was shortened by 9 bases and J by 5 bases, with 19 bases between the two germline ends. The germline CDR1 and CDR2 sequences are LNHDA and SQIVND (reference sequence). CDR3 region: CASAVARAGYGYTF. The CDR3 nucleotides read TGTGCCAGCGCAGTGGCCCGGGCGGGATATGGCTACACCTTC.

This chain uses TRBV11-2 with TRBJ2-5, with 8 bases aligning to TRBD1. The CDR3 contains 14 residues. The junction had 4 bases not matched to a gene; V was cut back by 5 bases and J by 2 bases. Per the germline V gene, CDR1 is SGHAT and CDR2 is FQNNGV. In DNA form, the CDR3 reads TGTGCCAGCAGCCGTAGACAGGGGCAAGAGACCCAGTACTTC. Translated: CASSRRQGQETQYF.

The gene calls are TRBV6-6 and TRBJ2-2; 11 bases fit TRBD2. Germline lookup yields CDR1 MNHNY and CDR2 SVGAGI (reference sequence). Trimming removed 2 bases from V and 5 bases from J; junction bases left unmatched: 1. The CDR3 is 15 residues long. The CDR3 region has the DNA TGTGCCAGCAGTTACCTAGCGGGAGGAACCGGGGAGCTGTTTTTT. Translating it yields CASSYLAGGTGELFF.

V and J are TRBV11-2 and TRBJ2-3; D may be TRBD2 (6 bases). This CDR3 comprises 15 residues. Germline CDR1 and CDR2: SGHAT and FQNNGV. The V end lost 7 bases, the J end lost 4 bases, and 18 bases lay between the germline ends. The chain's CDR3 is CASTRAGIGADTQYF. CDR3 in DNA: TGTGCCAGCACCCGCGCGGGAATTGGGGCAGATACGCAGTATTTT.

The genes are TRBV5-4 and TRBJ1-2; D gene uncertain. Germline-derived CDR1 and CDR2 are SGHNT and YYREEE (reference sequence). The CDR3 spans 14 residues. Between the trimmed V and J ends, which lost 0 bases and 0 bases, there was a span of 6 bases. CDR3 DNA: TGTGCCAGCAGCTTGGTTGGACCTAACTATGGCTACACCTTC. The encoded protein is CASSLVGPNYGYTF.

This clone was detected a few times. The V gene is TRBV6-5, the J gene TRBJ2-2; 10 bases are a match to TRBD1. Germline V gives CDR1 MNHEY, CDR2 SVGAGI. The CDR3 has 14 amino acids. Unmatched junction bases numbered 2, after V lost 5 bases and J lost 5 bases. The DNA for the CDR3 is TGTGCCAGCAGTCGGACAGGGGGAACCGGGGAGCTGTTTTTT. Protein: CASSRTGGTGELFF.

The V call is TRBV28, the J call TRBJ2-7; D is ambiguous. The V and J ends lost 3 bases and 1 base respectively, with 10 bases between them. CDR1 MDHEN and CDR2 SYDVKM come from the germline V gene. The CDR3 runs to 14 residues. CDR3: CASSLIAESYEQYF. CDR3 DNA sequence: TGTGCCAGCAGTTTGATTGCAGAGTCCTACGAGCAGTACTTC.